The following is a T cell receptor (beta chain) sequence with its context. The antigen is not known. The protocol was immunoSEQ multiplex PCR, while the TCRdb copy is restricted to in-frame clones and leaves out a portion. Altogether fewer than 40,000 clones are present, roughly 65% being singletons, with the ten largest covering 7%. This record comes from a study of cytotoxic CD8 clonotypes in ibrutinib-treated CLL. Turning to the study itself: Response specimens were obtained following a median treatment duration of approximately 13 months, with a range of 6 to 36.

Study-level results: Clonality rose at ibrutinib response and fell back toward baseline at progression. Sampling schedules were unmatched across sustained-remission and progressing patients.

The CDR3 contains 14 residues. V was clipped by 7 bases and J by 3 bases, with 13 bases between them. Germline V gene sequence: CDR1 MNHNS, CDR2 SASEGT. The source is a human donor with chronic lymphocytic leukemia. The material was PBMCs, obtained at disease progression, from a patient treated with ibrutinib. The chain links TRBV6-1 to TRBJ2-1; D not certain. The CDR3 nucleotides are TGTGCCAGCAAAAGGGTAGTGGACTACAATGAGCAGTTCTTC. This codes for CASKRVVDYNEQFF.